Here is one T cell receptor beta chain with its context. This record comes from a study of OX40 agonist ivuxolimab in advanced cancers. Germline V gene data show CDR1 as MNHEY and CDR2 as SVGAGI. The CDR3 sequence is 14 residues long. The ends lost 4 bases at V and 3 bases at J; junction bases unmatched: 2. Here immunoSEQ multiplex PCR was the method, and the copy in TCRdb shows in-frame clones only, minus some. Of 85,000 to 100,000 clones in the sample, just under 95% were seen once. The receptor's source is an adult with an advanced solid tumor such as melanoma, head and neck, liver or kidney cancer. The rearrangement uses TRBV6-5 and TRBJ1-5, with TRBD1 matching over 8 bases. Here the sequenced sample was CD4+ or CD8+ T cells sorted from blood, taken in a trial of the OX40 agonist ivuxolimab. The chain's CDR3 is CASSLQGVNQPQHF. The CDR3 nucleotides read TGTGCCAGCAGTTTACAGGGGGTCAATCAGCCCCAGCATTTT.